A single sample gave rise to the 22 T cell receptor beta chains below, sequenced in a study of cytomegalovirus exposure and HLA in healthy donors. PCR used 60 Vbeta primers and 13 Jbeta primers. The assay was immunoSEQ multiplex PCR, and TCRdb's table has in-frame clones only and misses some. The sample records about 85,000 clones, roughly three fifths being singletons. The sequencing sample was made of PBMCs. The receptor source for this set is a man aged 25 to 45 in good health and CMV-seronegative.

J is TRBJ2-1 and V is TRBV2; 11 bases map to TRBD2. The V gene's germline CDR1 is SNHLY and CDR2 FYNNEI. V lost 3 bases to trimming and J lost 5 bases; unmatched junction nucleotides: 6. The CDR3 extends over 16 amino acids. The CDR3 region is CASSELAGGPHNEQFF. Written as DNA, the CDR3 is TGTGCCAGCAGTGAGCTAGCGGGAGGTCCCCACAATGAGCAGTTCTTC.

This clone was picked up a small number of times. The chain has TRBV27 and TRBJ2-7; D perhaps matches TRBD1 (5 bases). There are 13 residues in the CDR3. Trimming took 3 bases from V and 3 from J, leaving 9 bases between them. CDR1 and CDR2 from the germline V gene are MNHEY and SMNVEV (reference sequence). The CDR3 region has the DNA TGTGCCAGCAGTTTGACAGCCTTCTACGAGCAGTACTTC. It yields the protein CASSLTAFYEQYF.

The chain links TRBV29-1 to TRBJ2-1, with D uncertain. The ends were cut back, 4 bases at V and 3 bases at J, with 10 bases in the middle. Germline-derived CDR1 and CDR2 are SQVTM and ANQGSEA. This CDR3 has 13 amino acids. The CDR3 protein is CSVVIALYNEQFF. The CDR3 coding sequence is TGCAGCGTTGTAATCGCGCTCTACAATGAGCAGTTCTTC.

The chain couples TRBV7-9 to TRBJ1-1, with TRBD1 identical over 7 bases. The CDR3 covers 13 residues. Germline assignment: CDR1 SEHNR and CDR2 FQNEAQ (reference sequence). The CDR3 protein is CSGSSGGNTEAFF. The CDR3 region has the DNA TGTTCCGGCAGCTCAGGGGGGAACACTGAAGCTTTCTTT.

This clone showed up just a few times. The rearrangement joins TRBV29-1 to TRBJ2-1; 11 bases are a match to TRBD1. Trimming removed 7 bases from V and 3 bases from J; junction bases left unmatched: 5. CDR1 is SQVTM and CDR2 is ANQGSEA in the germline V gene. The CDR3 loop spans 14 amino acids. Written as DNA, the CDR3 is TGCAGCGGATCGGGACAGGGGGTCTACAATGAGCAGTTCTTC. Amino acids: CSGSGQGVYNEQFF.

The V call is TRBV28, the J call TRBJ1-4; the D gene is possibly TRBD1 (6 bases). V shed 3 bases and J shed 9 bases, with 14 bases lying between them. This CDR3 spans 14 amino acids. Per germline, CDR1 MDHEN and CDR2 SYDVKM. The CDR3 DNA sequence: TGTGCCAGCAGTTTCAGGGGCAGGGCTAAAAAACTGTTTTTT. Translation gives CASSFRGRAKKLFF.

CDR3 DNA: TGTGCTAGTGGTTCCCAACAGGGTGAAAAACTGTTTTTT. It encodes CASGSQQGEKLFF. The V and J genes are TRBV12-5 and TRBJ1-4; D may be TRBD1 (6 bases). Per germline, CDR1 LGHNT and CDR2 FRNRAP. CDR3 length equals 13 residues. V was pared by 4 bases and J by 7 bases, with 10 bases between.

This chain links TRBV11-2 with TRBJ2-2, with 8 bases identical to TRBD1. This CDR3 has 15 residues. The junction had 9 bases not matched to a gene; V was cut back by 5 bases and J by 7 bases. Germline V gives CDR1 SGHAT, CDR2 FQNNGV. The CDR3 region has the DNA TGTGCCAGCAGCCCGTTGACAGGGGTGATCGGGGAGCTGTTTTTT. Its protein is CASSPLTGVIGELFF.

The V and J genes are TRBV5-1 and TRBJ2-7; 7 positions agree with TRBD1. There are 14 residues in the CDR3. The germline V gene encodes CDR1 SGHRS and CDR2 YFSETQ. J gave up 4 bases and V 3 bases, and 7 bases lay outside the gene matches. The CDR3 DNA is TGCGCCAGCAGCTCTGACAGGGTTCGGTACGAGCAGTACTTC. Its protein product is CASSSDRVRYEQYF.

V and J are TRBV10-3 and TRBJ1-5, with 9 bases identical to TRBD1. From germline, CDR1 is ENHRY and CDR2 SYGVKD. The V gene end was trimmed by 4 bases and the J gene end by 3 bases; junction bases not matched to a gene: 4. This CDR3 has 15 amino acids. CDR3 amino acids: CAISGGDRANQPQHF. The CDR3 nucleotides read TGTGCCATCAGTGGAGGGGACAGGGCCAATCAGCCCCAGCATTTT.

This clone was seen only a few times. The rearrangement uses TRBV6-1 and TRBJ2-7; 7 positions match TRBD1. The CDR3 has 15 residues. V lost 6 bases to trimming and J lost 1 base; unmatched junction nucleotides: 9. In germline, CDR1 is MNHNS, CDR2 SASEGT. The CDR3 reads CASSLVGGASYEQYF. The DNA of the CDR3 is TGTGCCAGCAGCCTCGTAGGGGGCGCATCCTACGAGCAGTACTTC.

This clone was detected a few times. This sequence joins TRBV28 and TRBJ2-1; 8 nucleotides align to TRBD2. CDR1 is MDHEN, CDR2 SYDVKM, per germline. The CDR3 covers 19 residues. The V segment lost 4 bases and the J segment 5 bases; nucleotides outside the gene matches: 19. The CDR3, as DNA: TGTGCCAGCAGTTATGACTTCGGGTTAGCGGGGACCGAGAACAATGAGCAGTTCTTC. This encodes CASSYDFGLAGTENNEQFF.

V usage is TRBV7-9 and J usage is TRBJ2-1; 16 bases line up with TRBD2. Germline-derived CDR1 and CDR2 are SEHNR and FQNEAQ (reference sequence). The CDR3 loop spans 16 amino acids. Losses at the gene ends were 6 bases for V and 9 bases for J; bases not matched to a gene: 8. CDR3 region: CASRQGTSGGAAEQFF. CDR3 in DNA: TGTGCCAGCAGGCAAGGGACTAGCGGGGGGGCGGCTGAGCAGTTCTTC.

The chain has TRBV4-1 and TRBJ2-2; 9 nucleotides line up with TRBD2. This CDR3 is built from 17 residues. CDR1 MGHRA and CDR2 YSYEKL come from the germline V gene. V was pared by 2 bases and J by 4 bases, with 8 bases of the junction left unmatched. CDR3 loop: CASSQKIAGEGTGELFF. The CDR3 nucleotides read TGCGCCAGCAGCCAAAAAATAGCGGGAGAGGGCACCGGGGAGCTGTTTTTT.

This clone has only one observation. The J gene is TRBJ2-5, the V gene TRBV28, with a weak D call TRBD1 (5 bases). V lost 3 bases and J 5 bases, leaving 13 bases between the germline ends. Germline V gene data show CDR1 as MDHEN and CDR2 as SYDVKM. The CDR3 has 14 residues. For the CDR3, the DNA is TGTGCCAGCAGTTTTGGCAGGGTGGTGGAGACCCAGTACTTC. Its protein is CASSFGRVVETQYF.

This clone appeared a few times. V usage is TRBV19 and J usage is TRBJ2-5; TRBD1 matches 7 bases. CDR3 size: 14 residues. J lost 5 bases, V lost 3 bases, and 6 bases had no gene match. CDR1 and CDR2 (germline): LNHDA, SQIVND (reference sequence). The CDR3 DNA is TGTGCCAGTAGTATTCTAACGGACAGGGAGACCCAGTACTTC. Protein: CASSILTDRETQYF.

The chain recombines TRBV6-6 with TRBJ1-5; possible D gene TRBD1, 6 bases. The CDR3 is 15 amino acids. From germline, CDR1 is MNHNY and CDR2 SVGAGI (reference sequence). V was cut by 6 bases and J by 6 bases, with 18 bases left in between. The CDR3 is CASSPPGGRGQPQHF. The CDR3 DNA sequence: TGTGCCAGCAGCCCCCCGGGGGGCAGGGGTCAGCCCCAGCATTTT.

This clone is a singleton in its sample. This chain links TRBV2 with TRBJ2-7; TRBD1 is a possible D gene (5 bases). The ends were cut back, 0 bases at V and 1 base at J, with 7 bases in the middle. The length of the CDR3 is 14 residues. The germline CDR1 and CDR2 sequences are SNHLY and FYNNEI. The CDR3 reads CASSEATASYEQYF. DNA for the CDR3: TGTGCCAGCAGTGAAGCGACAGCTTCCTACGAGCAGTACTTC.

The CDR3 DNA reads as TGTGCCAGCGGGCTAGCGGGGGGTAGTGAGCAGTTCTTC. It translates to CASGLAGGSEQFF. The chain recombines TRBV9 with TRBJ2-1; 11 nucleotides agree with TRBD2. V gave up 7 bases and J gave up 9 bases; unmatched junction bases: 6. There are 13 residues in the CDR3. Germline V CDR1 and CDR2: SGDLS, YYNGEE.

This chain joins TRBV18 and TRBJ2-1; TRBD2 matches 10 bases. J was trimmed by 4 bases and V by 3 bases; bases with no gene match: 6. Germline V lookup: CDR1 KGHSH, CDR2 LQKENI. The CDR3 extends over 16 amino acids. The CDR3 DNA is TGTGCCAGCTCACCGAGGACTAGCGGATCTTACAATGAGCAGTTCTTC. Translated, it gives CASSPRTSGSYNEQFF.

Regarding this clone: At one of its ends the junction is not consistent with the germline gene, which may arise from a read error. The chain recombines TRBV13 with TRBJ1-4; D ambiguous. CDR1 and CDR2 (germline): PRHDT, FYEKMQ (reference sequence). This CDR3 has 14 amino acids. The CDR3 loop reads CASSLGRDNEKLFF. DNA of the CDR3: TGTGCCAGCAGCCTAGGGCGAGATAATGAAAAACTGTTTTTT. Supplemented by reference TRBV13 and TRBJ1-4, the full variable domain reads AAGVIQSPRHLIKEKRETATLKCYPIPRHDTVYWYQQGPGQDPQFLISFYEKMQSDKGSIPDRFSAQQFSDYHSELNMSSLELGDSALYFCASSLGRDNEKLFFGSGTQLSVL.

CDR3 nucleotide sequence: TGTGCCAGCAGCGTAGAGAGGGGGCGGCGTAACACTGAAGCTTTCTTT. This codes for CASSVERGRRNTEAFF. This chain uses TRBV9 with TRBJ1-1; TRBD1 matches at 7 bases. Trimming at V came to 0 bases and at J to 2 bases, leaving 7 bases not matched to a gene. The germline V gene encodes CDR1 SGDLS and CDR2 YYNGEE. The CDR3 runs to 16 residues.